These 32 T cell receptor beta chains were sequenced from one sample in a study of naive and memory T cell subsets. Amplification of ligated cDNA took four PCR rounds with SP2 and nested alpha and beta constant primers. Via MiXCR, TCRdb re-called the 5' RACE reads, giving one row per CDR3 protein. The sample carries roughly 62,000 distinct CDR3 sequences, more than 6% recorded once. TCR cDNA received a 3' ligated oligonucleotide that carried a UMI. The source is a female donor in good health.

The table lists this clonotype with many counts. The chain uses TRBV6-5 and TRBJ2-7, with 12 bases lining up with TRBD1. This CDR3 has 13 amino acids. The junction had 1 base not matched to a gene; V was cut back by 8 bases and J by 2 bases. Germline-derived CDR1 and CDR2 are MNHEY and SVGAGI. The CDR3 DNA reads as TGTGCCAGCCGGGACAGGGGGCCCTACGAGCAGTACTTC. Amino acids: CASRDRGPYEQYF.

The chain employs TRBV19 and TRBJ1-1; D remains unclear. Per the germline V gene, CDR1 is LNHDA and CDR2 is SQIVND (reference sequence). CDR3 length equals 14 residues. The V end lost 0 bases, the J end lost 2 bases, and 7 bases lay between the germline ends. The DNA for the CDR3 is TGTGCCAGTAGTATAGAGGTGACCAACACTGAAGCTTTCTTT. This gives the protein CASSIEVTNTEAFF.

This clonotype was recorded at least ten times. In DNA, the CDR3 is TGTGCCTGGAGTGTACTAGTCTCACGGAATTCACCCCTCCACTTT. Its protein is CAWSVLVSRNSPLHF. This chain uses TRBV30 with TRBJ1-6, with D hard to call. This CDR3 region has 15 residues. Germline V gene lookup returns CDR1 GTSNPN and CDR2 SVGIG (reference sequence). The V end lost 0 bases, the J end lost 7 bases, and 13 bases lay between the germline ends.

Many counts were recorded for this clonotype. The rearrangement joins TRBV20-1 to TRBJ2-4; 7 nucleotides agree with TRBD1. The V and J ends lost 3 bases and 0 bases, in that order; junction bases with no gene match: 8. Per germline, CDR1 DFQATT and CDR2 SNEGSKA (reference sequence). The CDR3 sequence is 16 residues long. Here the CDR3 DNA reads TGCAGTGCTAGCACCAGGGGGTCTGTAGCCAAAAACATTCAGTACTTC. Translation gives CSASTRGSVAKNIQYF.

This clonotype occurred many times. The chain is built from TRBV28 and TRBJ2-2; D may be TRBD1 (6 bases). There are 17 residues in the CDR3. V gave up 1 base and J gave up 0 bases, with 12 bases separating them. The germline CDR1 and CDR2 sequences are MDHEN and SYDVKM. CDR3 residues: CASSLFTGQSNTGELFF. The CDR3 DNA sequence: TGTGCCAGCAGTTTATTCACTGGACAGTCGAACACCGGGGAGCTGTTTTTT.

The CDR3 DNA reads as TGTGCCAGCAGCCAGGGACTAGCGGGACCCTACGAGCAGTACTTC. The encoded protein is CASSQGLAGPYEQYF. The chain uses TRBV11-3 and TRBJ2-7, with 13 bases identical to TRBD2. CDR3 length equals 15 residues. CDR1 and CDR2 (germline): SGHNT, YENEEA. Trimming took 5 bases from V and 2 from J; bases not matched to a gene: 3.

This clonotype was counted many times. V gene TRBV6-5 combines with J gene TRBJ2-4; 12 bases align to TRBD1. The CDR3 runs 18 residues. Germline assignment: CDR1 MNHEY and CDR2 SVGAGI. J lost 4 bases, V lost 4 bases, and 11 bases had no gene match. In DNA form, the CDR3 reads TGTGCCAGCAGTTTCGGGACAGGGGGCTATGGAGAAAAAAACATTCAGTACTTC. Its translation: CASSFGTGGYGEKNIQYF.

This clonotype was seen more than once but under ten times. The J gene is TRBJ2-1, the V gene TRBV28; a possible D gene is TRBD1 (5 bases). Germline CDR1 MDHEN, CDR2 SYDVKM. The CDR3 length is 14 residues. The V gene lost 2 bases and the J gene lost 5 bases, with 10 bases spanning the gap. The CDR3 is CASSLGQGNNEQFF. DNA of the CDR3: TGTGCCAGCAGTTTAGGTCAGGGAAACAATGAGCAGTTCTTC.

The gene calls are TRBV4-1 and TRBJ2-7; D gene uncertain. Germline assignment: CDR1 MGHRA and CDR2 YSYEKL. Trimming stripped 1 base from V and 4 bases from J, with 11 bases between. The CDR3 consists of 14 residues. In nucleotides, the CDR3 is TGCGCCAGCAGCCAAGGTATGAACCTGTACGAGCAGTACTTC. Protein: CASSQGMNLYEQYF.

This clonotype occurred a few times. V is TRBV6-1 and J is TRBJ1-2; no firm D call. The V end lost 1 base, the J end lost 6 bases, and 12 bases lay between the germline ends. The CDR3 totals 14 residues. Looked up from germline, CDR1 is MNHNS and CDR2 is SASEGT. The CDR3 spells CASSEGTDLHGYTF. CDR3 coding DNA: TGTGCCAGCAGTGAAGGGACCGACTTGCATGGCTACACCTTC.

The table lists this clonotype with a few counts. The gene calls are TRBV9 and TRBJ1-2; D uncertain. Trimming took off 0 bases at V and 8 bases at J, with 17 bases between the two ends. The CDR3 consists of 15 residues. Looked up from germline, CDR1 is SGDLS and CDR2 is YYNGEE. CDR3 in DNA: TGTGCCAGCAGCGTAGATTCCCGGACCTTGAAGGGCTACACCTTC. This translates into CASSVDSRTLKGYTF.

The rearrangement joins TRBV6-5 to TRBJ2-3; no definite D call. The CDR3 consists of 15 residues. Deletions cut 3 bases from V and 0 bases from J, with 10 bases between. Germline V gene sequence: CDR1 MNHEY, CDR2 SVGAGI. The CDR3 reads CASSYATVSTDTQYF. For the CDR3, the DNA is TGTGCCAGCAGTTATGCCACGGTTAGCACAGATACGCAGTATTTT.

This clonotype was observed at least ten times. The chain links TRBV5-1 to TRBJ2-3, with D possibly matching TRBD1 (6 bases). Germline V gene sequence: CDR1 SGHRS, CDR2 YFSETQ. The CDR3 runs to 16 residues. V lost 4 bases and J lost 1, with 16 bases in between. CDR3 nucleotide sequence: TGCGCCAGCAGCGTACAGGGATTTCGTGGCACAGATACGCAGTATTTT. Translation gives CASSVQGFRGTDTQYF.

This clonotype has at least ten counts. The chain employs TRBV6-5 and TRBJ2-7; 9 bases are shared with TRBD1. After removal of 6 bases from V and 4 bases from J, the junction contained 7 bases not matched to a gene. CDR1 and CDR2 (germline): MNHEY, SVGAGI. There are 14 residues in the CDR3. CDR3 sequence reads: CASRQGTGRYEQYF. As DNA, the CDR3 is TGTGCCAGCAGGCAAGGGACAGGGAGGTACGAGCAGTACTTC.

This clonotype was counted many times. The V gene is TRBV28, the J gene TRBJ2-1, with 10 bases identical to TRBD1. J was trimmed by 4 bases and V by 3 bases; bases with no gene match: 6. The CDR3 has 16 amino acids. Germline loops: CDR1 MDHEN, CDR2 SYDVKM. The CDR3 is CASSLRGQGMYNEQFF. As DNA, the CDR3 is TGTGCCAGCAGTTTGCGGGGACAGGGGATGTACAATGAGCAGTTCTTC.

The chain has TRBV29-1 and TRBJ2-7; 11 nucleotides agree with TRBD1. From germline, CDR1 is SQVTM and CDR2 ANQGSEA. The CDR3 loop spans 16 amino acids. With 7 bases clipped from V and 4 bases from J, the junction kept 15 bases outside the gene matches. The CDR3 here is CSAVSQFGTGGYEQYF. The CDR3 DNA sequence: TGCAGCGCCGTTTCGCAATTCGGGACAGGGGGTTACGAGCAGTACTTC.

This chain uses TRBV12-3 or TRBV12-4 with TRBJ2-5; 8 bases are a match to TRBD1. The CDR3 extends over 13 amino acids. V gave up 5 bases and J gave up 2 bases; unmatched junction bases: 1. CDR3 DNA sequence: TGTGCCAGCAGTCGGACAGGGCAAGAGACCCAGTACTTC. Translation: CASSRTGQETQYF.

The chain joins TRBV11-1 to TRBJ2-2; 9 positions match TRBD1. V lost 5 bases to trimming and J lost 4 bases; unmatched junction nucleotides: 2. This CDR3 contains 14 residues. Looked up from germline, CDR1 is SGHAT and CDR2 is FQDESV (reference sequence). This chain's CDR3 is CASSPGQGTGELFF. The CDR3 nucleotides read TGTGCCAGCAGCCCGGGACAGGGCACCGGGGAGCTGTTTTTT.

This clonotype has a count of ten or more. The genes are TRBV20-1 and TRBJ2-1; weak D call: TRBD2 (7 bases). V was pared by 7 bases and J by 6 bases, with 16 bases between. Germline V lookup: CDR1 DFQATT, CDR2 SNEGSKA (reference sequence). The CDR3 has 13 amino acids. CDR3 in DNA: TGCAGTGTTCCCGGGGGGCAAATCAATGAGCAGTTCTTC. Protein sequence: CSVPGGQINEQFF.

This clonotype was detected many times. The chain couples TRBV3-1 to TRBJ1-2; D remains ambiguous. V was pared by 0 bases and J by 2 bases, with 13 bases between. The CDR3 has 16 residues. The germline gives CDR1 LGHDT, CDR2 YNNKEL (reference sequence). In DNA, the CDR3 is TGTGCCAGCAGCCAAGATAACAGACACCGAAACTATGGCTACACCTTC. Its protein is CASSQDNRHRNYGYTF.

This clonotype showed up many times. The V gene is TRBV29-1, the J gene TRBJ2-5; a possible D gene is TRBD2 (5 bases). Trimming took 5 bases from V and 3 from J, leaving 16 bases between them. The CDR3 loop spans 14 amino acids. The germline V gene has CDR1 SQVTM and CDR2 ANQGSEA. DNA of the CDR3: TGCAGCGTTAAGGACTCCGGACGGGAAGAGACCCAGTACTTC. Translation: CSVKDSGREETQYF. Looking up the rest from reference TRBV29-1 and TRBJ2-5 gives the full variable domain: SAVISQKPSRDICQRGTSLTIQCQVDSQVTMMFWYRQQPGQSLTLIATANQGSEATYESGFVIDKFPISRPNLTFSTLTVSNMSPEDSSIYLCSVKDSGREETQYFGPGTRLLVL.

This clonotype was detected many times. CDR3 nucleotides: TGTGCCAGCAGTTTATTCCCCGGGACAGGCCTCTATGGCTACACCTTC. Translating it yields CASSLFPGTGLYGYTF. The genes are TRBV28 and TRBJ1-2; the match to TRBD1 covers 8 bases. Germline V gene lookup returns CDR1 MDHEN and CDR2 SYDVKM. Trimming at V came to 1 base and at J to 4 bases, leaving 8 bases not matched to a gene. CDR3 length: 16 amino acids.

In this sample, this clonotype turned up many times. The V and J genes are TRBV28 and TRBJ1-1, with D possibly matching TRBD1 (6 bases). The CDR3 spans 14 residues. Germline assignment: CDR1 MDHEN and CDR2 SYDVKM. Trimming took 7 bases from V and 5 from J, leaving 17 bases between them. CDR3 in DNA: TGTGCCAGCAACCCAGGGGTGGTGAGGACTGAAGCTTTCTTT. Amino acid sequence: CASNPGVVRTEAFF.

This clonotype was counted at least ten times. CDR3 in DNA: TGTGCCAGCAGGATAAGACAGGTCCATTTCTATGGCTACACCTTC. Amino acids: CASRIRQVHFYGYTF. This chain connects TRBV28 to TRBJ1-2; perhaps TRBD1 as D (6 bases). Germline V gives CDR1 MDHEN, CDR2 SYDVKM. The length of the CDR3 is 15 residues. V lost 6 bases and J 4 bases, leaving 18 bases between the germline ends.

The sample holds many counts of this clonotype. CDR3 loop: CSVNSGVGYF. CDR3 DNA sequence: TGCAGCGTTAACAGTGGAGTGGGGTATTTT. This chain joins TRBV29-1 and TRBJ2-3, with D unclear. Trimming took 5 bases from V and 14 from J, leaving 14 bases between them. The CDR3 length is 10 residues. Germline lookup yields CDR1 SQVTM and CDR2 ANQGSEA.

The chain is built from TRBV27 and TRBJ1-6; TRBD1 is a possible D gene (6 bases). Trimming pared 6 bases from V and 2 bases from J, leaving 20 bases between. The CDR3 has 18 residues. The germline gives CDR1 MNHEY, CDR2 SMNVEV (reference sequence). Here the CDR3 DNA reads TGTGCCAGCAGACATTTTCATGTTACAGGGACCTATAATTCACCCCTCCACTTT. Amino acids: CASRHFHVTGTYNSPLHF.

In nucleotides, the CDR3 is TGTGCCAGCAGTGAAGGGGGGCTCGGGGAGACCCAGTACTTC. It codes for CASSEGGLGETQYF. This chain joins TRBV2 and TRBJ2-5; weak D call: TRBD1 (6 bases). The ends were cut back, 1 base at V and 5 bases at J, with 11 bases in the middle. Germline lookup yields CDR1 SNHLY and CDR2 FYNNEI. This CDR3 has 14 amino acids.

A few counts support this clonotype. The rearrangement uses TRBV7-9 and TRBJ2-2; D unresolved. Germline V CDR1 and CDR2: SEHNR, FQNEAQ (reference sequence). V gave up 0 bases and J gave up 0 bases, with 2 bases separating them. CDR3 length equals 14 residues. The CDR3 nucleotides are TGTGCCAGCAGCTTAGCTGCGAACACCGGGGAGCTGTTTTTT. It specifies CASSLAANTGELFF.

The rearrangement joins TRBV27 to TRBJ2-1; 8 nucleotides line up with TRBD2. CDR1 MNHEY and CDR2 SMNVEV come from the germline V gene (reference sequence). This CDR3 spans 16 amino acids. The V gene end was trimmed by 11 bases and the J gene end by 7 bases; junction bases not matched to a gene: 19. The DNA for the CDR3 is TGTGCCTCCGCATTAGGCTTAGCGGGAAGGGGGAATGAGCAGTTCTTC. Its protein product is CASALGLAGRGNEQFF.

This clonotype was seen more than once but under ten times. The chain links TRBV27 to TRBJ1-2; D might be TRBD1 (5 bases). In germline, CDR1 is MNHEY, CDR2 SMNVEV (reference sequence). CDR3 length: 15 amino acids. Trimming pared 3 bases from V and 4 bases from J, leaving 15 bases between. The CDR3 sequence: CASSFQGRGAYGYTF. CDR3 in DNA: TGTGCCAGCAGTTTTCAGGGACGTGGGGCCTATGGCTACACCTTC.

This clonotype was counted between two and nine times. V usage is TRBV6-5 and J usage is TRBJ1-1; TRBD1 might be the D (6 bases). Germline loops: CDR1 MNHEY, CDR2 SVGAGI. The CDR3 consists of 14 residues. With 5 bases removed from V and 5 bases from J, the gap between germline ends came to 15 bases. The CDR3 sequence: CASSNRARGTEAFF. The CDR3 coding sequence is TGTGCCAGCAGTAACAGGGCTAGGGGGACTGAAGCTTTCTTT.

This clonotype was observed a handful of times. V usage is TRBV7-2 and J usage is TRBJ2-1; TRBD2 matches at 10 bases. Germline V CDR1 and CDR2: SGHTA, FQGNSA. V shed 4 bases and J 1 base; nucleotides not matched to a gene: 7. The CDR3 is made up of 17 amino acids. In DNA, the CDR3 is TGTGCCAGCAGCTATCCCCTAGCGGGGGATTCCTACAATGAGCAGTTCTTC. This codes for CASSYPLAGDSYNEQFF.